This T cell receptor beta chain derives from a study of cytomegalovirus exposure and HLA in healthy donors. Study-wide points: The availability of immune exposure information extended only to CMV serostatus. Roughly uniform depth of sequencing across donors was assumed in presence/absence analyses. Researchers reported in a later analysis that common viral pathogens appeared linked to several top clusters. According to an earlier analysis, most TCR beta V segments yielded productive rearrangements about 87% or about 30% of the time.

With 60 Vbeta and 13 Jbeta primers, the PCR was carried out. TCRdb's table, derived via immunoSEQ multiplex PCR, lists solely in-frame clones and lacks some. The sample shows approximately 89,000 clones, about 70% of them seen only once. A word on this clone: Its antigen remains unidentified.

This CDR3 has 15 residues. Per the germline V gene, CDR1 is SGHAT and CDR2 is FQNNGV. With V trimmed by 2 bases and J by 8 bases, 10 bases remained unmatched. Material: PBMCs. This sequence originates from a female donor in good health and CMV-seronegative. The chain carries TRBV11-2 and TRBJ2-3, with 7 bases that match TRBD2. This CDR3 reads CASSLSGGYGATQYF. The CDR3, as DNA: TGTGCCAGCAGCTTATCGGGGGGTTATGGGGCTACGCAGTATTTT.